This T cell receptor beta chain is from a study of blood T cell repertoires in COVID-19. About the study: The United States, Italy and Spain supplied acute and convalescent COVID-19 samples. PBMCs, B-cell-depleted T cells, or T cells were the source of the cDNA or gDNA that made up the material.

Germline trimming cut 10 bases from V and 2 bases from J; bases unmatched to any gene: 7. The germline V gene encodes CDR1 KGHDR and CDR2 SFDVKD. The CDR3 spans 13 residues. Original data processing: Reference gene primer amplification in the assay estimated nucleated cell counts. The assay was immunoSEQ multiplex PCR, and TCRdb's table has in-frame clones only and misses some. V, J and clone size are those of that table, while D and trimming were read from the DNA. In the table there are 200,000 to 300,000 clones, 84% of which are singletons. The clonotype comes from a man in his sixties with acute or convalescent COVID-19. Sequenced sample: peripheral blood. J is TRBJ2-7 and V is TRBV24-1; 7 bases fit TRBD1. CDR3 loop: CATGQPGPYEQYF. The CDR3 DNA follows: TGTGCCACGGGACAGCCGGGACCCTACGAGCAGTACTTC.